This T cell receptor (beta chain) was captured by sequencing in a study of identical twins. Whole-study results and caveats: Twins shared out-of-frame alpha sequences with excess low generation probability. Models underpredicted monozygotic twin sharing of out-of-frame TCR alpha. Insertions ran lower in abundant cord blood beta clonotypes, though not in memory repertoires.

Each CDR3 protein gets one entry after TCRdb re-called the 5' RACE reads with MiXCR. The table includes around 650,000 distinct CDR3 sequences, under 8.5% detected once. The CDR3 is 16 residues long. CDR1 is SGHAT, CDR2 FQNNGV, per germline. Trimming stripped 5 bases from V and 2 bases from J, with 17 bases between. This clonotype was recorded a few times. The antigen remains undetermined. These data were also reused for a study on yellow fever vaccine responses in identical twins.

The chain employs TRBV11-2 and TRBJ2-3; D is uncertain. Material for sequencing was PBMCs. The sequence derives from a woman aged 18-29 years in good health. CDR3 region: CASSPSGAAFTDTQYF. Here the CDR3 DNA reads TGTGCCAGCAGCCCCTCAGGTGCGGCTTTCACAGATACGCAGTATTTT.